Below are 9 T cell receptor beta chains sequenced from a single sample in a study of T cells expressing NK-cell markers. TCRdb derives one entry per CDR3 protein from the 5' RACE reads, leaving out DNA. Across 550,000 or so distinct CDR3 sequences, the top ten clones capture approximately 3.6% of the sample. The sequenced sample was blood T cells: a sorted CD56 or NKG2C T cell subset, CD4+ or CD8+ T cells, or bulk PBMC T cells (not recorded which). These receptors were taken from a man aged 18-30 years in good health.

The chain employs TRBV15 and TRBJ2-2. CDR3 length equals 17 residues. The germline V gene has CDR1 LNHNV and CDR2 YYDKDF (reference sequence). This CDR3 is CATSRDPAGVYSGELFF.

The CDR3 protein is CASSGTRGTGELFF. The gene calls are TRBV7-3 and TRBJ2-2; the D gene TCRdb calls, TRBD1, cannot be checked with no DNA. CDR1 and CDR2 (germline): SGHTA, FQGTGA. The CDR3 loop spans 14 amino acids.

V usage is TRBV20-1 and J usage is TRBJ2-1; TCRdb selects TRBD2, and the lack of DNA leaves this call unchecked. This CDR3 is 15 amino acids long. In germline, CDR1 is DFQATT, CDR2 SNEGSKA (reference sequence). CDR3 residues: CSARVRLAGVDEQFF.

The chain combines TRBV12-3 or TRBV12-4 with TRBJ2-7; lacking DNA, the TRBD1 call made by TCRdb goes unchecked. The CDR3 is 15 residues long. CDR3 sequence: CASSLPRTGSYEQYF.

The chain recombines TRBV10-3 with TRBJ2-2. Germline loops: CDR1 ENHRY, CDR2 SYGVKD. This CDR3 has 14 residues. The CDR3 loop is CAISESTRLQGLFF.

The V call is TRBV7-6, the J call TRBJ2-5. The CDR3 runs 19 residues. Looked up from germline, CDR1 is SGHVS and CDR2 is FNYEAQ. CDR3: CASSSFAVERLKLQETQYF.

This rearrangement joins TRBV27 to TRBJ2-2; TCRdb returns TRBD1, unconfirmable since there is no DNA. This CDR3 spans 17 amino acids. The germline V gene has CDR1 MNHEY and CDR2 SMNVEV (reference sequence). The CDR3 spells CASSLFSGQGSTGELFF.

The chain couples TRBV2 to TRBJ2-7; TCRdb's D call, TRBD1, is unchecked because there is no DNA. Germline CDR1 SNHLY, CDR2 FYNNEI. The CDR3 length is 14 residues. The CDR3 loop reads CASRGTRTSYEQYF. The entire variable domain, with the rest obtained from reference TRBV2 and TRBJ2-7, is as follows: EPEVTQTPSHQVTQMGQEVILRCVPISNHLYFYWYRQILGQKVEFLVSFYNNEISEKSEIFDDQFSVERPDGSNFTLKIRSTKLEDSAMYFCASRGTRTSYEQYFGPGTRLTVT.

This chain uses TRBV5-1 with TRBJ2-1; TCRdb proposes TRBD1, but this gene call is untestable without DNA. This CDR3 contains 14 residues. Germline loops: CDR1 SGHRS, CDR2 YFSETQ. CDR3 protein: CASSLLGGNNEQFF.